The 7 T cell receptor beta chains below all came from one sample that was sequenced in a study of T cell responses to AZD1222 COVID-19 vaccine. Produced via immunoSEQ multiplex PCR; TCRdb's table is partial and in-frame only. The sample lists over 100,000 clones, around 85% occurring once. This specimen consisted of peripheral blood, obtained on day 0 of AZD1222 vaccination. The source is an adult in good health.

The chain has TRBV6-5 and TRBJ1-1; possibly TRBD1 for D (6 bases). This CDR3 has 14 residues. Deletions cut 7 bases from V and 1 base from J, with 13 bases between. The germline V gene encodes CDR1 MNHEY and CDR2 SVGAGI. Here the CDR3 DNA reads TGTGCCAGCATCAAGGGGGACCAGAACACTGAAGCTTTCTTT. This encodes CASIKGDQNTEAFF.

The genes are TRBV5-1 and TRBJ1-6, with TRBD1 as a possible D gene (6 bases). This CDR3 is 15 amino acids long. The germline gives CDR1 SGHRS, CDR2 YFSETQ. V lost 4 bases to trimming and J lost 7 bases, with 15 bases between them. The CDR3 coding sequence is TGCGCCAGCAGCCCTCACAGGGCCGAGAATTCACCCCTCCACTTT. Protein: CASSPHRAENSPLHF.

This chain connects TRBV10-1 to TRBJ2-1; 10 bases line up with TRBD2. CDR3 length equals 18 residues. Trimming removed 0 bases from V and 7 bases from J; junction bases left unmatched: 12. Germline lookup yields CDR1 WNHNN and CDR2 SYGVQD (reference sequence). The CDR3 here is CASSESRRASGRMNEQFF. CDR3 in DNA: TGCGCCAGCAGTGAGTCGAGGCGGGCTAGCGGGAGAATGAATGAGCAGTTCTTC.

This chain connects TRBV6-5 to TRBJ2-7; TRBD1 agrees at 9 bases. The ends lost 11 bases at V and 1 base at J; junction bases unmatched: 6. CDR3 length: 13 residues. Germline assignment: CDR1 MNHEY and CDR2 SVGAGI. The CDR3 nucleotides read TGTGCCGTAACCGGGACAGGGTCCTACGAGCAGTACTTC. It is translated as CAVTGTGSYEQYF.

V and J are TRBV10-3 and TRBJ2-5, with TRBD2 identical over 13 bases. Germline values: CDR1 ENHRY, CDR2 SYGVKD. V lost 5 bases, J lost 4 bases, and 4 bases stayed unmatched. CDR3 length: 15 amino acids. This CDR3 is CAISPGTSGTETQYF. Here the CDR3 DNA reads TGTGCCATCAGTCCCGGGACTAGCGGGACAGAGACCCAGTACTTC.

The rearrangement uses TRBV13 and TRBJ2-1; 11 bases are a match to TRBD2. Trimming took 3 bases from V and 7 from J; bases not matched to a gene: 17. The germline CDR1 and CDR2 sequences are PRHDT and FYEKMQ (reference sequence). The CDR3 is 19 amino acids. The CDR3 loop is CASSLGPKISGRAWNEQFF. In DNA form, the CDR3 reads TGTGCCAGCAGCTTGGGACCGAAGATTAGCGGGAGGGCCTGGAATGAGCAGTTCTTC.

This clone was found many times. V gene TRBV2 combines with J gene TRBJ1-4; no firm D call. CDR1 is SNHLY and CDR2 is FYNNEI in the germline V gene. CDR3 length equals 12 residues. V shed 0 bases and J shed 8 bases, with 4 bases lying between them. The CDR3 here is CASSEAGEKLFF. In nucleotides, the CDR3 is TGTGCCAGCAGTGAAGCAGGGGAAAAACTGTTTTTT.